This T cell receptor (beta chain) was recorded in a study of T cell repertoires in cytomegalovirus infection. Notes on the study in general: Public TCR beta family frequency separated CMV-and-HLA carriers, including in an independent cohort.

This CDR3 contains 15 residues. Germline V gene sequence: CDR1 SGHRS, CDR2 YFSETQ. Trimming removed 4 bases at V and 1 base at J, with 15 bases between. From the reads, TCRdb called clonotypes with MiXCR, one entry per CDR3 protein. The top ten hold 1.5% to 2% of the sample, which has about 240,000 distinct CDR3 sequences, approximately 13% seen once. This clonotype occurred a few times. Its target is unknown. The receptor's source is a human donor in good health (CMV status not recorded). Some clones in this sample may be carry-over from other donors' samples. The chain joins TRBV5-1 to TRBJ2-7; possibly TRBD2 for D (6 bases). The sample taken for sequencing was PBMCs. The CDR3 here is CASSLDGSASYEQYF. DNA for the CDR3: TGCGCCAGCAGCCTCGACGGGAGCGCATCCTACGAGCAGTACTTC.